The sequence of this T cell receptor beta chain was determined in a study of OX40 agonist ivuxolimab in advanced cancers. Turning to the study itself: Intravenous ivuxolimab at 0.01 to 10 mg/kg was given to patients every 2 weeks. Findings and caveats of the study: CD4+ T cells averaged fewer expanded clones than CD8+ T cells. In the 0.1 to 3.0 mg/kg range, CD4+ and CD8+ blood T cells had expanded clonally by week 6.

In the case of this clone: Its antigen remains unidentified.

At cycle 4 day 1, cycle 7 day 1, and baseline, blood was sampled. Sequencing used immunoSEQ multiplex PCR; TCRdb keeps in-frame clones, though not all of them. The table shows about 77,000 clones, with around 94% occurring only once. Germline V gene sequence: CDR1 SGDLS, CDR2 YYNGEE. The J segment lost 8 bases and the V segment lost 6 bases, leaving 8 bases of the junction unmatched. The CDR3 is 14 amino acids. Source: CD4+ or CD8+ T cells sorted from blood, taken in a trial of the OX40 agonist ivuxolimab. The rearrangement uses TRBV9 and TRBJ1-4; 9 bases fit TRBD1. The TCR comes from an adult with an advanced solid tumor such as melanoma, head and neck, liver or kidney cancer. Written as DNA, the CDR3 is TGTGCCAGCACCTTGGGACAGGGAGAAGAAAAACTGTTTTTT. Amino acids: CASTLGQGEEKLFF.